Shown below are 23 T cell receptor beta chains from a single sample sequenced in a study of breast tumors, draining lymph nodes, adjacent tissues. MiXCR was run by TCRdb on the multiplex PCR reads, yielding one entry per CDR3 protein. The sample records tens of thousands of distinct CDR3 sequences, roughly 29% being singletons. Samples came from axillary lymph nodes draining the breast cancer. Material: axillary lymph node tissue. All receptors derive from a female donor with breast cancer. Some clones in this sample may be carry-over from other donors' samples.

This clonotype showed up many times. The rearrangement links TRBV7-6 to TRBJ2-3; D might be TRBD2 (5 bases). From germline, CDR1 is SGHVS and CDR2 FNYEAQ. V lost 1 base and J 4 bases, leaving 9 bases between the germline ends. The CDR3 is 14 residues long. The CDR3 nucleotides are TGTGCCAGCAGCTTAGAGCCAGCGGCAGATACGCAGTATTTT. Translation: CASSLEPAADTQYF.

A note on this clonotype: Because the CDR3's place on the DNA is in doubt, the DNA is left out and the CDR3 is given as listed by TCRdb. The chain uses TRBV6-4 and TRBJ1-5; the table's D call, TRBD1, was not checked against the DNA. The CDR3 comprises 18 residues, both ends counted. The V gene's germline CDR1 is MRHNA and CDR2 SNTAGT. Here the CDR3 reads CASGTALRAVLRAGHQHF.

This clonotype was detected many times. The V gene is TRBV6-5, the J gene TRBJ1-5, with 7 bases matching TRBD1. Germline-derived CDR1 and CDR2 are MNHEY and SVGAGI. V lost 0 bases, J lost 6 bases, and 5 bases stayed unmatched. This CDR3 comprises 15 residues. CDR3 residues: CASSYSGDSRQPQHF. Written as DNA, the CDR3 is TGTGCCAGCAGTTACTCCGGGGACAGTCGTCAGCCCCAGCATTTT.

There are many counts of this clonotype. V gene TRBV6-2 or TRBV6-3 combines with J gene TRBJ2-7, with 11 bases aligning to TRBD2. This CDR3 contains 13 residues. CDR1 and CDR2 from the germline V gene are MNHEY and SVGEGT. V shed 6 bases, J shed 2 bases, and the junction held 0 bases outside the gene matches. CDR3 sequence reads: CASRLAGAYEQYF. The CDR3 nucleotides read TGTGCCAGCAGACTAGCGGGAGCCTACGAGCAGTACTTC.

This sequence joins TRBV12-3 or TRBV12-4 and TRBJ1-3; D not certain. There are 14 residues in the CDR3. V lost 4 bases, J lost 8 bases, and 15 bases lay in between. CDR3 DNA: TGTGCCAGCAGTTCCACAGCTCACGGAGACACCATATATTTT. Translating gives CASSSTAHGDTIYF.

This clonotype occurred many times. The chain has TRBV7-6 and TRBJ1-3; 8 nucleotides align to TRBD1. V trimming: 3 bases; J trimming: 0 bases; junction bases outside the gene matches: 7. The CDR3 runs to 17 residues. Per germline, CDR1 SGHVS and CDR2 FNYEAQ. The CDR3 reads CASSLTGAPTSGNTIYF. CDR3 DNA sequence: TGTGCCAGCAGCTTGACAGGGGCCCCGACCTCTGGAAACACCATATATTTT.

For this clonotype: This may be a read error, as it is one base from a much larger clone. The final CDR3 position lacks the conserved phenylalanine or tryptophan, pointing to a likely read error. V gene TRBV3-1 combines with J gene TRBJ2-5; D call uncertain. The CDR3 totals 14 residues. CDR1 LGHDT and CDR2 YNNKEL come from the germline V gene (reference sequence). V lost 0 bases and J lost 4, with 9 bases in between. In DNA form, the CDR3 reads TGTGCCAGCAGCCAAGATTCGACGGGAGAGACCCAGTACTCC. Protein: CASSQDSTGETQYS.

About this clonotype: A much larger clonotype is one base distant, so this may be a read error. The chain carries TRBV27 and TRBJ2-2, with D possibly matching TRBD2 (5 bases). This CDR3 is built from 14 residues. CDR1 and CDR2 (germline): MNHEY, SMNVEV (reference sequence). In nucleotides, the CDR3 is TGTGCCAGCAGTCTTAAAGCGGTCACCGGGGAGCTGCTTTTT. Amino acids: CASSLKAVTGELLF.

In regard to this clonotype: A much more abundant neighbour one base away suggests this may be a read error. The V and J genes are TRBV18 and TRBJ2-1, with D unclear. This CDR3 spans 16 amino acids. V lost 3 bases to trimming and J lost 3 bases, with 15 bases between them. Germline V gene sequence: CDR1 KGHSH, CDR2 LQKENI. CDR3 in DNA: TGTGCCAGCTCACCTTCCACTGGGCTGGACTACAATGAGCAGTTCTTC. Translating it yields CASSPSTGLDYNEQFF.

Worth noting for this clonotype: A much larger clone lies a single base off, so this may be a read error. V and J are TRBV20-1 and TRBJ2-3, with 10 bases fitting TRBD2. J was trimmed by 8 bases and V by 5 bases; bases with no gene match: 10. CDR3 size: 14 residues. CDR1 and CDR2 from the germline V gene are DFQATT and SNEGSKA (reference sequence). Here the CDR3 DNA reads TGCAGTGCTTCCGGGACTAGCGTAGGGGCTACGCAGTATTTT. Protein product: CSASGTSVGATQYF.

The rearrangement links TRBV6-1 to TRBJ1-5, with no clear D. CDR1 and CDR2 from the germline V gene are MNHNS and SASEGT. V gave up 5 bases and J gave up 4 bases, with 15 bases separating them. The CDR3 runs 15 residues. The CDR3 here is CASSQEIAGNQPQHF. The DNA for the CDR3 is TGTGCCAGCAGTCAAGAAATCGCCGGGAATCAGCCCCAGCATTTT.

This clonotype was observed many times. The chain employs TRBV19 and TRBJ1-5, with 10 bases identical to TRBD1. V was pared by 5 bases and J by 6 bases, with 4 bases of the junction left unmatched. The CDR3 has 14 residues. Germline assignment: CDR1 LNHDA and CDR2 SQIVND (reference sequence). CDR3 coding DNA: TGTGCCAGTAGTGCGACAGGGGGCGGTCAGCCCCAGCATTTT. Protein sequence: CASSATGGGQPQHF.

The genes are TRBV20-1 and TRBJ2-2; no definite D call. Trimming removed 0 bases at V and 0 bases at J, with 8 bases between. Germline loops: CDR1 DFQATT, CDR2 SNEGSKA (reference sequence). This CDR3 region has 15 residues. CDR3 sequence (DNA): TGCAGTGCTAGAGATTGCCCACCGAACACCGGGGAGCTGTTTTTT. Protein sequence: CSARDCPPNTGELFF.

This clonotype occurred many times. A much larger clone lies a single base off, so this may be a read error. The chain recombines TRBV4-1 with TRBJ2-5; D not resolved. CDR3 size: 15 residues. Germline V gene lookup returns CDR1 MGHRA and CDR2 YSYEKL. CDR3 residues: CASSQWFPTQEAQYF. As DNA, the CDR3 is TGCGCCAGCAGCCAATGGTTCCCCACCCAAGAGGCCCAGTACTTC.

This clonotype was seen at least ten times. The chain carries TRBV5-6 and TRBJ1-2; possible D gene TRBD1, 5 bases. Germline CDR1 and CDR2: SGHDT and YYEEEE. The CDR3 runs to 13 residues. The V gene lost 0 bases and the J gene lost 13 bases, with 16 bases spanning the gap. The CDR3 loop reads CASSLGVVGARTF. The DNA for the CDR3 is TGTGCCAGCAGCTTGGGGGTCGTAGGGGCGCGCACCTTC.

The chain links TRBV27 to TRBJ1-1; a possible D gene is TRBD1 (6 bases). Per the germline V gene, CDR1 is MNHEY and CDR2 is SMNVEV (reference sequence). Trimming left V 5 bases short and J 4 bases short, with 17 bases between. CDR3 size: 15 residues. CDR3 residues: CASSINSGAGTEAFF. CDR3 nucleotide sequence: TGTGCCAGCAGTATAAACTCAGGGGCGGGCACTGAAGCTTTCTTT.

This clonotype was seen at least ten times. The chain's CDR3 is CASGLAGGLLEQFF. The DNA for the CDR3 is TGTGCCAGCGGACTAGCGGGAGGGCTTCTTGAGCAGTTCTTC. This chain uses TRBV6-5 with TRBJ2-1; 15 positions match TRBD2. The CDR3 has 14 amino acids. The germline gives CDR1 MNHEY, CDR2 SVGAGI. Trimming at V came to 8 bases and at J to 9 bases, leaving 5 bases not matched to a gene.

This clonotype occurred many times. The chain uses TRBV7-9 and TRBJ2-7, with D perhaps matching TRBD1 (5 bases). V shed 2 bases and J shed 1 base, with 9 bases lying between them. The CDR3 spans 14 residues. CDR1 SEHNR and CDR2 FQNEAQ come from the germline V gene (reference sequence). The CDR3 sequence: CASSLTGASYEQYF. The CDR3 bases are TGTGCCAGCAGCTTAACAGGCGCTTCCTACGAGCAGTACTTC.

This clonotype has at least ten counts. CDR3 in DNA: TGTGCCAGCAGTTTCCGGCTAGCGGGACACACCGGGGAGCTGTTTTTT. It specifies CASSFRLAGHTGELFF. The chain couples TRBV12-3 or TRBV12-4 to TRBJ2-2, with TRBD2 identical over 9 bases. V gave up 3 bases and J gave up 3 bases; unmatched junction bases: 5. The CDR3 is 16 residues long.

V usage is TRBV20-1 and J usage is TRBJ2-5, with a tentative D call TRBD1 (5 bases). The V and J ends lost 3 bases and 4 bases respectively, with 18 bases between them. CDR3 length equals 15 residues. Germline CDR1 reads DFQATT; CDR2 reads SNEGSKA (reference sequence). CDR3 in amino acids: CSASCLGLALETQYF. In nucleotides, the CDR3 is TGCAGTGCTAGCTGTCTGGGGCTGGCTTTAGAGACCCAGTACTTC.

The rearrangement joins TRBV9 to TRBJ1-5; no clear D. V lost 5 bases and J 8 bases, leaving 23 bases between the germline ends. This CDR3 spans 16 amino acids. Per germline, CDR1 SGDLS and CDR2 YYNGEE. The CDR3 nucleotides read TGTGCCAGCAGTTCGCCACCGGGCAACAACATGGAGCCCCAGCATTTT. Translation: CASSSPPGNNMEPQHF.

The J gene is TRBJ1-6, the V gene TRBV19, with 8 bases aligning to TRBD1. This CDR3 spans 17 amino acids. Germline CDR1 is LNHDA and CDR2 is SQIVND (reference sequence). V dropped 4 bases and J dropped 9; count of bases not matched to a gene: 14. The CDR3 sequence is CASSTTSGTGRFSPLHF. The DNA of the CDR3 is TGTGCCAGTAGTACAACCTCGGGGACAGGTCGGTTTTCACCCCTCCACTTT.

Ten or more counts support this clonotype. The chain employs TRBV19 and TRBJ1-3; a possible D gene is TRBD1 (5 bases). Trimming shortened V by 7 bases and J by 4 bases, and 20 bases separated the two germline ends. Germline CDR1 and CDR2: LNHDA and SQIVND (reference sequence). The CDR3 has 16 amino acids. The CDR3 DNA reads TGTGCCAGTAAGGCAGGGACTCACACGGGGGGAAACACCATATATTTT. Residues: CASKAGTHTGGNTIYF.